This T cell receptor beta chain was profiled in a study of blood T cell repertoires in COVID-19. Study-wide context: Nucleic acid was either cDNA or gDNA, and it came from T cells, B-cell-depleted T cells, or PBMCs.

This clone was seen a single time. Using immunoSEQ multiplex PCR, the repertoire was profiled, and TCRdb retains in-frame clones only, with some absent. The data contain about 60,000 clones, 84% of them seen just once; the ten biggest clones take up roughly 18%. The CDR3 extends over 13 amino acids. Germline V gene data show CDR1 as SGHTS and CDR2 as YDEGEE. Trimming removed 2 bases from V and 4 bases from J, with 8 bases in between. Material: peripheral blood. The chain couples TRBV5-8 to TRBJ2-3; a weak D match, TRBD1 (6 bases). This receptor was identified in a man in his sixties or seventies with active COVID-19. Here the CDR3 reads CASSLQGADTQYF. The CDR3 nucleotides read TGTGCCAGCAGCTTACAGGGTGCAGATACGCAGTATTTT.